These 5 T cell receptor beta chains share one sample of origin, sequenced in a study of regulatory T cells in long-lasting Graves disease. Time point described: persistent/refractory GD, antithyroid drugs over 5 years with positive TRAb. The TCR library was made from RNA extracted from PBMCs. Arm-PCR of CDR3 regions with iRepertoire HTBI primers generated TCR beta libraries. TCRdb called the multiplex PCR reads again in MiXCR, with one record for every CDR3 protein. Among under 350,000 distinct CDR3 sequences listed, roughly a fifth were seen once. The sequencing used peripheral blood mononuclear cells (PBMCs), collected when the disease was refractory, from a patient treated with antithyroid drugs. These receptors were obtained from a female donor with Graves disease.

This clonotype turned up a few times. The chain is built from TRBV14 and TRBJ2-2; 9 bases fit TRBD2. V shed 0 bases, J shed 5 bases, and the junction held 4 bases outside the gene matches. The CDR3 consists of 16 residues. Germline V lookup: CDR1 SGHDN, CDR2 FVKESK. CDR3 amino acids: CASSQDLAGGTGELFF. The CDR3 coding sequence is TGTGCCAGCAGCCAAGATCTCGCGGGAGGGACCGGGGAGCTGTTTTTT.

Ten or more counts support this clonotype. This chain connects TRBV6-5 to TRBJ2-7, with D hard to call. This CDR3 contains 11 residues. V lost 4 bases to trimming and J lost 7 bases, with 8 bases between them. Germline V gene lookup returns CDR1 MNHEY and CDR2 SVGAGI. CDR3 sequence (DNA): TGTGCCAGCAGTTGGTCCGGGGAGCAGTACTTC. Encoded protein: CASSWSGEQYF.

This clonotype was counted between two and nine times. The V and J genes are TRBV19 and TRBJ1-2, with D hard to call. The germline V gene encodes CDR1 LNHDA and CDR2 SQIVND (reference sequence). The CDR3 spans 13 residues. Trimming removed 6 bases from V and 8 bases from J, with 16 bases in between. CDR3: CASRPELEEGYTF. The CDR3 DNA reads TGTGCCAGTAGACCAGAACTTGAGGAGGGCTACACCTTC.

The CDR3 spells CASSQARGNTIYF. The CDR3 DNA follows: TGTGCCAGCAGCCAGGCGCGTGGAAACACCATATATTTT. The V call is TRBV3-1, the J call TRBJ1-3; no definite D call. V was clipped by 3 bases and J by 3 bases, with 6 bases between them. Looked up from germline, CDR1 is LGHDT and CDR2 is YNNKEL (reference sequence). The CDR3 has 13 residues. The variable domain in full, with the rest retrieved from reference TRBV3-1 and TRBJ1-3, is DTAVSQTPKYLVTQMGNDKSIKCEQNLGHDTMYWYKQDSKKFLKIMFSYNNKELIINETVPNRFSPKSPDKAHLNLHINSLELGDSAVYFCASSQARGNTIYFGEGSWLTVV.

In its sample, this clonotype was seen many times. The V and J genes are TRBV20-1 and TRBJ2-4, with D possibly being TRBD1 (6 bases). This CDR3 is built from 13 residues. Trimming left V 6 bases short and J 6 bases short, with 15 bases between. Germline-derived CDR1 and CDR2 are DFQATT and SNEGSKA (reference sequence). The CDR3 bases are TGCAGTGCACCCACAGGGCTTGGAAACATTCAGTACTTC. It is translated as CSAPTGLGNIQYF.